This T cell receptor (beta chain) was sequenced in a study of tumor-infiltrating lymphocytes in primary liver carcinoma. Whole-study results and caveats: A significantly higher top-250-clone fraction was found in tumors than in blood (p = 0.039).

Points on this clonotype: The antigen remains unidentified.

Each 20-30 mg portion of unsorted bulk tissue served as the source for co-extraction of RNA and DNA. Patients underwent surgical resection for primary liver carcinoma. Over 85% of the cells in every tumor sample were viable tumor cells. The input was around 0.5 ug total RNA; TCR beta cDNA was made from it with a constant-region primer. Slightly modified ARM-PCR with three nested multiplex PCR rounds yielded TCR beta libraries. TCRdb ran MiXCR on the multiplex PCR reads and lists one entry per CDR3 protein. The data show some 64,000 distinct CDR3 sequences, with about three quarters seen just once and around 38% held by the top ten. The sample taken for sequencing was liver tumor tissue from sampling region 4. Indicated subset: tumor region T4, right-lateral pole. The receptor was derived from a man aged 35 to 55 with primary liver carcinoma and hepatitis B virus infection.

The chain's CDR3 is CASCLGQASSYNEQFF. The CDR3 nucleotides are TGTGCCAGTTGCCTGGGACAGGCCAGCTCCTACAATGAGCAGTTCTTC. The chain uses TRBV11-1 and TRBJ2-1, with 8 bases lining up with TRBD1. Germline V gene data show CDR1 as SGHAT and CDR2 as FQDESV (reference sequence). Unmatched junction bases numbered 10, after V lost 9 bases and J lost 0 bases. There are 16 residues in the CDR3.